This TCR beta chain derives from a study of cytomegalovirus exposure and HLA in healthy donors. Study results and limitations: Most TCR sequences were seen very rarely across donors, but some public TCRs occurred in many. Follow-up analysis seemed to connect common viral pathogens with several of the most significant clusters identified.

With regard to this clone: What it binds is unknown.

The junction had 5 bases not matched to a gene; V was cut back by 4 bases and J by 5 bases. Germline values: CDR1 SGHTA, CDR2 FQGTGA. The length of the CDR3 is 14 residues. The PCR ran on 60 Vbeta and 13 Jbeta primers. Profiling relied on immunoSEQ multiplex PCR, and the TCRdb table lists in-frame clones only, not all of them. The sample has 90,000 to 120,000 clones, about 85% seen once. The TCR sequence derives from a man aged 30 to 39 in good health and CMV-seronegative. The chain recombines TRBV7-3 with TRBJ1-1, with 9 bases matching TRBD1. Material for sequencing was PBMCs. The CDR3 is CASSSQGARTEAFF. Written as DNA, the CDR3 is TGTGCCAGCAGCTCACAGGGGGCCAGGACTGAAGCTTTCTTT. Supplemented by reference TRBV7-3 and TRBJ1-1, the full variable domain reads GAGVSQTPSNKVTEKGKYVELRCDPISGHTALYWYRQSLGQGPEFLIYFQGTGAADDSGLPNDRFFAVRPEGSVSTLKIQRTERGDSAVYLCASSSQGARTEAFFGQGTRLTVV.